These 32 T cell receptor beta chains were sequenced from one sample in a study of monozygotic twins with cystic fibrosis. Method: immunoSEQ multiplex PCR; TCRdb's copy keeps in-frame clones and lacks some. Seen here are tens of thousands of clones, approximately 87% observed once, and the top ten hold roughly 1.2%. The specimen was blood. The receptors here all came from a woman aged 25-40 years with cystic fibrosis.

This clone was recorded once. The chain is built from TRBV5-6 and TRBJ2-7; the D call may be TRBD1 or TRBD2 (5 bases each). The CDR3 totals 13 residues. Germline lookup yields CDR1 SGHDT and CDR2 YYEEEE. Trimming pared 3 bases from V and 5 bases from J, leaving 12 bases between. CDR3 region: CASSWGRGNEQYF. The CDR3 DNA reads as TGTGCCAGCAGCTGGGGACGGGGTAACGAGCAGTACTTC.

The genes are TRBV5-1 and TRBJ1-5; the D gene is possibly TRBD1 (5 bases). The germline V gene encodes CDR1 SGHRS and CDR2 YFSETQ. The germline V and J ends were trimmed by 2 bases and 7 bases, with 10 bases remaining between them. CDR3 length: 13 residues. The CDR3 is CASSFDQGQPQHF. For the CDR3, the DNA is TGCGCCAGCAGCTTTGATCAGGGCCAGCCCCAGCATTTT.

The J gene is TRBJ1-3, the V gene TRBV28; D is perhaps TRBD1 (5 bases). The germline V gene encodes CDR1 MDHEN and CDR2 SYDVKM. V was pared by 4 bases and J by 3 bases, with 10 bases between. The CDR3 length is 14 residues. CDR3 sequence (DNA): TGTGCCAGCAGTTCTGGGGGGGATGGAAACACCATATATTTT. It yields the protein CASSSGGDGNTIYF.

The V gene is TRBV6-5, the J gene TRBJ1-5; D might be TRBD1 (5 bases). The V gene lost 0 bases and the J gene lost 2 bases, with 8 bases spanning the gap. This CDR3 spans 15 amino acids. Germline loops: CDR1 MNHEY, CDR2 SVGAGI. CDR3 in DNA: TGTGCCAGCAGTTACTCGAGAGGGGGCAATCAGCCCCAGCATTTT. Its translation: CASSYSRGGNQPQHF.

This sequence joins TRBV2 and TRBJ2-5; D perhaps matches TRBD2 (6 bases). Germline V gives CDR1 SNHLY, CDR2 FYNNEI. V was cut by 5 bases and J by 5 bases, with 12 bases left in between. The CDR3 covers 13 residues. Written as DNA, the CDR3 is TGTGCCAGCAGTCCTAGCGATCGGGAGACCCAGTACTTC. It yields the protein CASSPSDRETQYF.

The chain links TRBV20-1 to TRBJ1-3; no clear D gene. Germline lookup yields CDR1 DFQATT and CDR2 SNEGSKA (reference sequence). Trimming left V 0 bases short and J 6 bases short, with 3 bases between. The CDR3 runs 11 residues. The CDR3 DNA sequence: TGCAGTGCTAGAGACGAAAACACCATATATTTT. Translating gives CSARDENTIYF.

V usage is TRBV5-1 and J usage is TRBJ2-7; 9 positions match TRBD1. The CDR3 loop spans 14 amino acids. Per germline, CDR1 SGHRS and CDR2 YFSETQ. V dropped 4 bases and J dropped 5; count of bases not matched to a gene: 7. The CDR3: CASSHGTGPHEQYF. Written as DNA, the CDR3 is TGCGCCAGCAGCCACGGGACAGGGCCTCACGAGCAGTACTTC.

The sample holds a few counts of this clone. The rearrangement joins TRBV2 to TRBJ1-5, with D possibly matching TRBD1 (5 bases). Germline CDR1 SNHLY, CDR2 FYNNEI. Trimming stripped 4 bases from V and 8 bases from J, with 6 bases between. This CDR3 comprises 11 residues. The CDR3 here is CASSVGEPQHF. CDR3 nucleotide sequence: TGTGCCAGCAGTGTAGGGGAGCCCCAGCATTTT.

This chain links TRBV11-2 with TRBJ2-7, with 8 positions matching TRBD1. The V gene end was trimmed by 3 bases and the J gene end by 1 base; junction bases not matched to a gene: 2. In germline, CDR1 is SGHAT, CDR2 FQNNGV. The CDR3 contains 14 residues. CDR3 loop: CASSLDRESYEQYF. As DNA, the CDR3 is TGTGCCAGCAGCTTGGACAGGGAGTCCTACGAGCAGTACTTC. The full variable domain, rest sourced from reference TRBV11-2 and TRBJ2-7, is EAGVAQSPRYKIIEKRQSVAFWCNPISGHATLYWYQQILGQGPKLLIQFQNNGVVDDSQLPKDRFSAERLKGVDSTLKIQPAKLEDSAVYLCASSLDRESYEQYFGPGTRLTVT.

The chain recombines TRBV6-5 with TRBJ2-5; D possibly matches TRBD1 or TRBD2 (5 bases each). Deletions cut 6 bases from V and 3 bases from J, with 11 bases between. In germline, CDR1 is MNHEY, CDR2 SVGAGI. This CDR3 has 13 residues. CDR3 protein: CASRGTGEETQYF. The CDR3 DNA reads TGTGCCAGCAGAGGGACCGGCGAAGAGACCCAGTACTTC.

This clone was observed a few times. This sequence joins TRBV4-1 and TRBJ1-1; possibly TRBD1 for D (5 bases). Germline V gives CDR1 MGHRA, CDR2 YSYEKL. V dropped 0 bases and J dropped 4 bases, with 9 bases sitting between them. The CDR3 extends over 14 amino acids. In DNA form, the CDR3 reads TGCGCCAGCAGCCAAGATACAGGCGGCACTGAAGCTTTCTTT. This gives the protein CASSQDTGGTEAFF.

The chain couples TRBV7-2 to TRBJ2-5, with D perhaps TRBD2 (5 bases). V gave up 5 bases and J gave up 7 bases, with 26 bases separating them. The CDR3 loop spans 17 amino acids. CDR1 SGHTA and CDR2 FQGNSA come from the germline V gene. CDR3 DNA: TGTGCCAGCAGCCCTACCCTCGGGCTAGAGCCAGGAGGGACCCAGTACTTC. Protein sequence: CASSPTLGLEPGGTQYF.

Only one count was recorded for this clone. CDR3 bases: TGTGCCAGCAGCTTTCAGCAGAGGGCCGAGCAGTACTTC. This encodes CASSFQQRAEQYF. V gene TRBV7-2 combines with J gene TRBJ2-7; weak D call: TRBD2 (5 bases). This CDR3 has 13 residues. In germline, CDR1 is SGHTA, CDR2 FQGNSA. The germline V and J ends were trimmed by 3 bases and 6 bases, with 12 bases remaining between them.

The chain joins TRBV23-1 to TRBJ1-2, with D possibly being TRBD1 (5 bases). TRBV23-1 is filed as an ORF, its function uncertain. The CDR3 loop spans 15 amino acids. Trimming shortened V by 7 bases and J by 0 bases, and 15 bases separated the two germline ends. This CDR3 is CASKTGSEANYGYTF. CDR3 coding DNA: TGCGCCAGCAAAACAGGAAGCGAAGCTAACTATGGCTACACCTTC.

The V call is TRBV29-1, the J call TRBJ1-5; 8 bases match TRBD1. Germline CDR1 SQVTM, CDR2 ANQGSEA. This CDR3 is built from 15 residues. V shed 5 bases and J 9 bases; nucleotides not matched to a gene: 15. CDR3 residues: CSVPSRQGRSPPQHF. For the CDR3, the DNA is TGCAGCGTTCCCTCCCGACAGGGGCGTAGTCCGCCCCAGCATTTT.

This clone was observed once. V usage is TRBV2 and J usage is TRBJ1-1; D not certain. The V gene's germline CDR1 is SNHLY and CDR2 FYNNEI. V dropped 6 bases and J dropped 2 bases, with 10 bases sitting between them. This CDR3 contains 13 residues. Here the CDR3 reads CASRLGGNTEAFF. For the CDR3, the DNA is TGTGCCAGCAGACTCGGCGGAAACACTGAAGCTTTCTTT.

This chain links TRBV19 with TRBJ1-6, with D uncertain. The CDR3 loop spans 12 amino acids. The ends were cut back, 1 base at V and 14 bases at J, with 9 bases in the middle. CDR1 is LNHDA and CDR2 is SQIVND in the germline V gene (reference sequence). This CDR3 is CASSIGRGTLHF. CDR3 coding DNA: TGTGCCAGTAGTATAGGAAGAGGCACCCTCCACTTT.

This clone occurred once. The chain combines TRBV9 with TRBJ2-4; D is undetermined. There are 12 residues in the CDR3. V was cut by 3 bases and J by 6 bases, with 7 bases left in between. The germline gives CDR1 SGDLS, CDR2 YYNGEE. CDR3 DNA sequence: TGTGCCAGCAGCGGAAACTTAAACATTCAGTACTTC. The encoded protein is CASSGNLNIQYF.

The CDR3 region is CASSQVVGGNTEAFF. In DNA form, the CDR3 reads TGCGCCAGCAGCCAAGTCGTGGGGGGTAACACTGAAGCTTTCTTT. The chain is built from TRBV4-3 and TRBJ1-1; a weak D match, TRBD1 (5 bases). Trimming shortened V by 1 base and J by 2 bases, and 11 bases separated the two germline ends. This CDR3 spans 15 amino acids. CDR1 is LGHNA, CDR2 YSLEER, per germline.

CDR3 DNA: TGTGCCAGTAGTATGCCCGGGGGGGGGAAAACTGAAGCTTTCTTT. Amino acid sequence: CASSMPGGGKTEAFF. The chain is built from TRBV19 and TRBJ1-1; D possibly corresponds to TRBD1 (5 bases). CDR3 length: 15 amino acids. V lost 3 bases to trimming and J lost 5 bases, with 16 bases between them. From germline, CDR1 is LNHDA and CDR2 SQIVND (reference sequence). The entire variable domain, with the rest obtained from reference TRBV19 and TRBJ1-1, is as follows: DGGITQSPKYLFRKEGQNVTLSCEQNLNHDAMYWYRQDPGQGLRLIYYSQIVNDFQKGDIAEGYSVSREKKESFPLTVTSAQKNPTAFYLCASSMPGGGKTEAFFGQGTRLTVV.

The chain employs TRBV11-2 and TRBJ2-7; D unresolved. CDR1 is SGHAT and CDR2 is FQNNGV in the germline V gene. The CDR3 sequence is 13 residues long. V shed 1 base and J shed 2 bases, with 6 bases lying between them. CDR3 amino acids: CASSLGHTYEQYF. DNA for the CDR3: TGTGCCAGCAGCTTAGGGCACACCTACGAGCAGTACTTC.

This clone came up a few times. The DNA for the CDR3 is TGTGCCAGCAGTGCGGCAGCAGGGCCTTACGAGCAGTACTTC. Amino acids: CASSAAAGPYEQYF. The rearrangement links TRBV2 to TRBJ2-7, with TRBD1 as a possible D gene (5 bases). This CDR3 has 14 residues. Germline values: CDR1 SNHLY, CDR2 FYNNEI. With 4 bases removed from V and 4 bases from J, the gap between germline ends came to 14 bases.

V and J are TRBV4-3 and TRBJ2-5, with D perhaps matching TRBD2 (6 bases). The J call may be faulty, since TRBJ2-7 better matches the DNA end. The germline CDR1 and CDR2 sequences are LGHNA and YSLEER. The CDR3 length is 14 residues. This CDR3 is CASSQGLGSYEQYF. The DNA of the CDR3 is TGCGCCAGCAGCCAGGGACTGGGATCCTACGAGCAGTACTTC.

V usage is TRBV4-2 and J usage is TRBJ1-1; D is unresolved. Germline V lookup: CDR1 LGHNA, CDR2 YNFKEQ. The ends were cut back, 0 bases at V and 10 bases at J, with 15 bases in the middle. CDR3 size: 14 residues. CDR3 coding DNA: TGTGCCAGCAGCCAAGAAGGCATGCGGGCGGGAGCTTTCTTT. This sequence encodes CASSQEGMRAGAFF.

This chain joins TRBV15 and TRBJ2-2; D ambiguous. This CDR3 comprises 13 residues. Germline V CDR1 and CDR2: LNHNV, YYDKDF (reference sequence). Trimming took 3 bases from V and 2 from J, leaving 4 bases between them. CDR3 coding DNA: TGTGCCACCAGCAGCGTAAACACCGGGGAGCTGTTTTTT. Amino acids: CATSSVNTGELFF. Looking up the rest from reference TRBV15 and TRBJ2-2 gives the full variable domain: DAMVIQNPRYQVTQFGKPVTLSCSQTLNHNVMYWYQQKSSQAPKLLFHYYDKDFNNEADTPDNFQSRRPNTSFCFLDIRSPGLGDTAMYLCATSSVNTGELFFGEGSRLTVL.

CDR3 amino acids: CASSPVPGQVGGNSPLHF. As DNA, the CDR3 is TGTGCCAGCAGCCCAGTCCCGGGACAGGTCGGGGGGAATTCACCCCTCCACTTT. The chain recombines TRBV5-5 with TRBJ1-6; 8 nucleotides align to TRBD1. Germline trimming cut 4 bases from V and 7 bases from J; bases unmatched to any gene: 16. CDR3 length: 18 residues. Germline CDR1 and CDR2: SGHKS and YYEKEE (reference sequence).

This chain's CDR3 is CATSRELMGVSYEQYF. CDR3 bases: TGTGCCACCAGCAGAGAACTGATGGGAGTATCCTACGAGCAGTACTTC. The chain joins TRBV15 to TRBJ2-7; weak D call: TRBD2 (5 bases). The CDR3 runs to 16 residues. Trimming cost V 0 bases and J 1 base, with 13 bases left between them. The germline V gene encodes CDR1 LNHNV and CDR2 YYDKDF (reference sequence).

In this sample, this clone turned up a few times. The chain carries TRBV11-2 and TRBJ1-3; D unresolved. Germline CDR1 SGHAT, CDR2 FQNNGV. The V gene lost 5 bases and the J gene lost 14 bases, with 16 bases spanning the gap. The CDR3 totals 12 residues. CDR3 region: CASSQPSTGLYF. The CDR3 nucleotides read TGTGCCAGCAGCCAACCCTCAACGGGCCTATATTTT.

V gene TRBV7-2 combines with J gene TRBJ1-2, with D perhaps matching TRBD1 (5 bases). Germline V CDR1 and CDR2: SGHTA, FQGNSA. Deletions cut 6 bases from V and 3 bases from J, with 17 bases between. The CDR3 loop spans 15 amino acids. CDR3 DNA sequence: TGTGCCAGCAGGCGGGGCACTACTGGGGACTATGGCTACACCTTC. Its protein is CASRRGTTGDYGYTF.

The genes are TRBV7-8 and TRBJ2-2, with TRBD2 matching over 8 bases. The CDR3 runs 17 residues. After removal of 5 bases from V and 5 bases from J, the junction contained 13 bases not matched to a gene. Looked up from germline, CDR1 is SGHVS and CDR2 is FQNEAQ. CDR3: CASSQRAGTRRTGELFF. CDR3 nucleotides: TGTGCCAGCAGCCAGAGAGCCGGGACTAGACGGACCGGGGAGCTGTTTTTT.

The chain employs TRBV6-4 and TRBJ2-2; D possibly corresponds to TRBD1 (5 bases). This CDR3 contains 14 residues. The germline CDR1 and CDR2 sequences are MRHNA and SNTAGT. The ends were cut back, 0 bases at V and 3 bases at J, with 5 bases in the middle. CDR3 DNA: TGTGCCAGCAGTGACTCAGGGGACACCGGGGAGCTGTTTTTT. It encodes CASSDSGDTGELFF.

V usage is TRBV15 and J usage is TRBJ1-2; the D is unclear. V was pared by 1 base and J by 8 bases, with 14 bases between. The germline CDR1 and CDR2 sequences are LNHNV and YYDKDF (reference sequence). This CDR3 has 14 amino acids. The CDR3 DNA reads as TGTGCCACCAGCAGAGGAGGTGGAAGGGAAGGCTACACCTTC. This encodes CATSRGGGREGYTF.